A selection of T cell receptor beta chains follows, all from one sample in a study of radiotherapy plus CTLA-4 blockade in lung cancer. Sequencing was performed with immunoSEQ multiplex PCR; in TCRdb, only in-frame clones are kept and a portion is missing. The repertoire holds roughly 69,000 clones, with 60% to 80% as singletons. Specimen: peripheral blood, collected from a patient treated with radiotherapy plus ipilimumab. These receptors were taken from a human donor with non-small cell lung cancer whose response to radiotherapy plus ipilimumab could not be evaluated. Some clones in this sample may be carry-over from other donors' samples. The CDR3 runs from the conserved cysteine through the conserved F or W. A D gene is named only where the DNA matches it firmly. Clone sizes are given selectively: once, few, many, or a class where the clone is expanded.

-,TRBJ2-5,-,TRBV5-6,TGTGCCAGCAGCCGTCGGGGGAACCAAGAGACCCAGTACTTC,CASSRRGNQETQYF
-,TRBJ2-7,-,TRBV28,TGTGCCAGCACAGGGGTTCTCTACGAGCAGTACTTC,CASTGVLYEQYF
once,TRBJ2-7,-,TRBV7-3,TGTGCCAGCAGCCCATCCGGGACACCCTACGAGCAGTACTTC,CASSPSGTPYEQYF
-,TRBJ1-2,TRBD1,TRBV25-1,TGTGCCAGTGGACAGGGGTATGGCTACACCTTC,CASGQGYGYTF
-,TRBJ2-5,TRBD1,TRBV7-3,TGTGCCAGCAGCTTAGGGACAGCGGAGACCCAGTACTTC,CASSLGTAETQYF
-,TRBJ2-1,-,TRBV6-5,TGTGCCAGCAGTTACGCCAGTGGCAATGAGCAGTTCTTC,CASSYASGNEQFF
-,TRBJ2-1,-,TRBV6-1,TGTGCCAGCAGGACCCACCACAGCTCCTACAATGAGCAGTTCTTC,CASRTHHSSYNEQFF
-,TRBJ2-5,TRBD2,TRBV2,TGTGCCAGCAGTGTCCCGCGGGGGGGCCTAGAGACCCAGTACTTC,CASSVPRGGLETQYF
-,TRBJ2-5,TRBD2,TRBV5-1,TGCGCCAGCAGCCCCAGTCGGACTAGCGGGAGCCAAGAGACCCAGTACTTC,CASSPSRTSGSQETQYF
-,TRBJ1-1,TRBD1,TRBV5-1,TGCGCCAGCAGCTTGGCCTCCGGGACAGCGAACACTGAAGCTTTCTTT,CASSLASGTANTEAFF
-,TRBJ2-7,-,TRBV5-4,TGTGCCAGCAGCTTGGGCACTAACCACTACGAGCAGTACTTC,CASSLGTNHYEQYF
-,TRBJ1-2,TRBD1,TRBV28,TGTGCCAGCAGTTACGCACAGGGGGCTTTAGGCTATGGCTACACCTTC,CASSYAQGALGYGYTF
few,TRBJ2-1,-,TRBV4-3,TGCGCCAGCAGCCAAGATCTCGGGGGTAACAATGAGCAGTTCTTC,CASSQDLGGNNEQFF
-,TRBJ1-3,TRBD1,TRBV2,TGTGCCAGCAGGAGGGGGACAGGGGCTGGAAACACCATATATTTT,CASRRGTGAGNTIYF
few,TRBJ2-7,TRBD2,TRBV4-1,TGCGCCAGCAGCCAAGCAAGGGGAGGGACTTCCTACGAGCAGTACTTC,CASSQARGGTSYEQYF
-,TRBJ2-3,TRBD2,TRBV6-1,TGTGCCAGCAGTGATTGGGCTAGCGGGGGGGCCGCAGATACGCAGTATTTT,CASSDWASGGAADTQYF
-,TRBJ2-3,-,TRBV20-1,TGCAGTGCTAAGCGCACAGATACGCAGTATTTT,CSAKRTDTQYF
-,TRBJ2-5,-,TRBV5-4,TGTGCCAGCAGCTCGAAGATCGATTCCGGGACCCAGTACTTC,CASSSKIDSGTQYF
-,TRBJ1-5,TRBD1,TRBV7-9,TGTGCCAGCAGCTCCTTAGGGACAGGGAATCAGCCCCAGCATTTT,CASSSLGTGNQPQHF
-,TRBJ2-5,TRBD1,TRBV5-1,TGCGCCAGCAGCTTCCAGGGGGCCTTAGAAGAGACCCAGTACTTC,CASSFQGALEETQYF
-,TRBJ2-1,-,TRBV7-9,TGTGCCAGCCCCGACAATGAGCAGTTCTTC,CASPDNEQFF
few,TRBJ1-6,TRBD1,TRBV13,TGTGCCAGCAGCTTAGGACAGGGGATGTCCTATAATTCACCCCTCCACTTT,CASSLGQGMSYNSPLHF
-,TRBJ2-7,-,TRBV4-1,TGCGCCAGCAGCCAAGATCCTAATACACGGGGAAAGCAGTACTTC,CASSQDPNTRGKQYF
-,TRBJ1-1,-,TRBV30,TGTGCCTGGAGGGGAGGATTTAACACTGAAGCTTTCTTT,CAWRGGFNTEAFF
-,TRBJ1-5,TRBD1,TRBV5-1,TGCGCCAGCAGCCTGGGGACAGACCTGTATCAGCCCCAGCATTTT,CASSLGTDLYQPQHF
-,TRBJ2-7,TRBD2,TRBV6-5,TGTGCCAGCAGTTACCGAATGACTAGCGGGGGGTCCGAGCAGTACTTC,CASSYRMTSGGSEQYF
-,TRBJ2-7,TRBD1,TRBV7-2,TGTGCCAGCAGCACTTCCTCAGGGACAGGGTTCTACGAGCAGTACTTC,CASSTSSGTGFYEQYF
-,TRBJ2-5,TRBD2,TRBV2,TGTGCCAGCAGTGAGACTAGCGGGGGTCCAGAGACCCAGTACTTC,CASSETSGGPETQYF
once,TRBJ1-2,-,TRBV5-6,TGTGCCAGCAGCTTGGAATCCTACTATGGCTACACCTTC,CASSLESYYGYTF
-,TRBJ2-1,TRBD2,TRBV9,TGTGCCAGCAGCCGGCCTGGGGCGGGGGGGCCGGTTGAGCAGTTCTTC,CASSRPGAGGPVEQFF
-,TRBJ1-1,TRBD1,TRBV25-1,TGTGCCAGCAGGGGACAGCTAAACACTGAAGCTTTCTTT,CASRGQLNTEAFF
-,TRBJ2-5,-,TRBV5-1,TGCGCCAGCAGCTTGTCGGGTTCGGAGACCCAGTACTTC,CASSLSGSETQYF
once,TRBJ1-2,-,TRBV4-1,TGCGCCAGCAGCCAAGATCTAGCGGCAGGGCCCACCTTC,CASSQDLAAGPTF
-,TRBJ2-3,-,TRBV9,TGTGCCAGCAGCGTAGGGTGGGGGGGCCGCGGTGATACGCAGTATTTT,CASSVGWGGRGDTQYF
-,TRBJ1-6,-,TRBV10-3,TGTGCCGCCTACTCCGGATCGGGAAATAATTCACCCCTCCACTTT,CAAYSGSGNNSPLHF
-,TRBJ2-5,-,TRBV5-1,TGCGCCAGCAGCTTGATTCCAACGCTCGGCGGATACCAAGAGACCCAGTACTTC,CASSLIPTLGGYQETQYF
-,TRBJ1-1,TRBD1,TRBV5-1,TGCGCCAGCAGCTCCGGGACAGCGATGGGGAATACTGAAGCTTTCTTT,CASSSGTAMGNTEAFF
-,TRBJ2-2,TRBD2,TRBV28,TGTGCCAGCAGTCTTGGATTTGGGCGGGGGGGCCTGAACACCGGGGAGCTGTTTTTT,CASSLGFGRGGLNTGELFF
-,TRBJ2-5,TRBD2,TRBV6-5,TGTGCCACGGGCCCGGGGGGAGAGACCCAGTACTTC,CATGPGGETQYF
once,TRBJ2-5,-,TRBV9,TGTGCCAGCAGCGTAGCGAGCCAAGAGACCCAGTACTTC,CASSVASQETQYF
-,TRBJ1-6,-,TRBV6-6,TGTGCCAGCAGGCTGGAGGGTAATTCACCCCTCCACTTT,CASRLEGNSPLHF
-,TRBJ1-1,-,TRBV7-8,TGTGCCAGCAGCTTGGACCGGGGGAACACTGAAGCTTTCTTT,CASSLDRGNTEAFF
-,TRBJ1-2,-,TRBV5-5,TGTGCCAGCAGCTTGAGGGGCGAGGGCAGGAGGGACTATGGCGGCTACACCTTC,CASSLRGEGRRDYGGYTF
-,TRBJ1-4,TRBD1,TRBV7-9,TGTGCCAGCAGCTTAAGGACAGGGGAAGATGAAAAACTGTTTTTT,CASSLRTGEDEKLFF
-,TRBJ2-5,-,TRBV2,TGTGCCAGCAGTGGGAGGACCCAAGAGACCCAGTACTTC,CASSGRTQETQYF
-,TRBJ2-7,TRBD1,TRBV7-6,TGTGCCAGCAGCTTGATGGGACAGGGCACCTACGAGCAGTACTTC,CASSLMGQGTYEQYF
-,TRBJ2-1,-,TRBV5-4,TGTGCCAGCAGCTTTGACAGGTACAATGAGCAGTTCTTC,CASSFDRYNEQFF
-,TRBJ2-5,-,TRBV5-1,TGCGCCAGCAGCTTGAACCTAGCAGGCGAGACCCAGTACTTC,CASSLNLAGETQYF
-,TRBJ1-2,-,TRBV7-9,TGTGCCAGCAGCTTTACTGGACAGAGCTATGGCTACACCTTC,CASSFTGQSYGYTF
-,TRBJ1-5,-,TRBV4-1,TGCGCCAGCAGCCAGACCGACAGGAATCAGCCCCAGCATTTT,CASSQTDRNQPQHF
once,TRBJ2-2,TRBD1,TRBV7-9,TGTGCCAGCAGCCCCGGGACAGGGGACACCGGGGAGCTGTTTTTT,CASSPGTGDTGELFF
-,TRBJ2-2,-,TRBV19,TGTGCCAGTAGTGCGACTGGCGGGGAGCTGTTTTTT,CASSATGGELFF
-,TRBJ1-4,TRBD1,TRBV4-1,TGCGCCAGCAGCCAAGGAAACAGGGGGCAGGGAGAAAAACTGTTTTTT,CASSQGNRGQGEKLFF
-,TRBJ2-2,TRBD1,TRBV9,TGTGCCAGCAGCGTGACAGGGTCGTCCGGGGAGCTGTTTTTT,CASSVTGSSGELFF
once,TRBJ2-1,TRBD2,TRBV6-1,TGTGCCAGCAGTGCAAGAGCGGGGGCCTCCTACAATGAGCAGTTCTTC,CASSARAGASYNEQFF
-,TRBJ1-3,-,TRBV18,TGTGCCAGCTCACCAGATGACAGGAGCTCTGGAAACACCATATATTTT,CASSPDDRSSGNTIYF
-,TRBJ1-1,-,TRBV4-1,TGCGCCAGCAGCCGAGAGACAGCCAAGTCGACCGGCTTGAACACTGAAGCTTTCTTT,CASSRETAKSTGLNTEAFF
-,TRBJ2-1,TRBD2,TRBV2,TGTGCCAGCAGTGGACTAGCGGGGCACAATGAGCAGTTCTTC,CASSGLAGHNEQFF
-,TRBJ2-3,TRBD1,TRBV19,TGTGCCAGTAGTGACAGGGTAAGACCAGATACGCAGTATTTT,CASSDRVRPDTQYF
-,TRBJ2-7,TRBD1,TRBV13,TGTGCCAGCAGCAGCAGGGACAGGGGGCCCCCGGAGCAGTACTTC,CASSSRDRGPPEQYF